The rows below give T cell receptor beta chains drawn from one sample of a study of OX40 agonist ivuxolimab in advanced cancers. TCRdb keeps only in-frame clones here, not all; method: immunoSEQ multiplex PCR. The sample lists some 49,000 clones, 85% occurring once. Sequences were derived from CD4+ or CD8+ T cells sorted from blood, sampled in a trial of the OX40 agonist ivuxolimab. The origin of the receptors is an adult with an advanced solid tumor such as melanoma, head and neck, liver or kidney cancer. The CDR3 runs from the conserved cysteine through the conserved F or W. The order of the fields is D gene, J gene, V gene, clone size, CDR3 DNA, CDR3 protein. A D gene is named only where the DNA matches it firmly. Clone size is not always given. Where it is, it says once, few, many or a class for expanded clones.

TRBD1,TRBJ1-2,TRBV4-1,NA,TGCGCCAGCAGCCAAGTTTGGGGACAGGGGGCGCGGGGCTACACCTTC,CASSQVWGQGARGYTF
TRBD2,TRBJ2-3,TRBV7-7,NA,TGTGCCAGCAGCTTTGGAGCGGGGGGACTTGATACGCAGTATTTT,CASSFGAGGLDTQYF
TRBD1,TRBJ2-2,TRBV7-9,NA,TGTGCCAGCAGCCCGAGTTGGCGACAGGGCCCCGGGGAGCTGTTTTTT,CASSPSWRQGPGELFF
TRBD2,TRBJ2-3,TRBV13,NA,TGTGCCAGCAGCCCCGGTCCAGCGGGGGAGCCACCAGATACGCAGTATTTT,CASSPGPAGEPPDTQYF
NA,TRBJ2-3,TRBV28,NA,TGTGCCAGCAGTTTTCCCAGACGAACAGATACGCAGTATTTT,CASSFPRRTDTQYF
NA,TRBJ1-1,TRBV6-1,NA,TGTGCCAGCACCCTGACAGGTCTTATAGCTTTCTTT,CASTLTGLIAFF
TRBD1,TRBJ2-5,TRBV2,NA,TGTGCCAGCAGTGAAGGATCTGGGACAGGGGAGGGTCCGAAGACCCAGTACTTC,CASSEGSGTGEGPKTQYF
NA,TRBJ1-4,TRBV7-8,NA,TGTGCCAGCAGCTCGAGGCAGCAACTCTCAACTAATGAAAAACTGTTTTTT,CASSSRQQLSTNEKLFF
NA,TRBJ2-2,TRBV9,NA,TGTGCCAGCAGCGCCAGACAGGGAGGGATCACCGGGGAGCTGTTTTTT,CASSARQGGITGELFF
NA,TRBJ2-1,TRBV4-3,NA,TGCGCCAGCAGCCAAGATATCCCCCCGGATGACAATGAGCAGTTCTTC,CASSQDIPPDDNEQFF
TRBD1,TRBJ1-2,TRBV4-3,NA,TGCGCCAGCAGCCAAGATCGGGGACAGAACTATGGCTACACCTTC,CASSQDRGQNYGYTF
TRBD1,TRBJ1-2,TRBV14,NA,TGTGCCAGCAGCCAGCCCAGGGGGAACTATGGCTACACCTTC,CASSQPRGNYGYTF
TRBD1,TRBJ2-5,TRBV7-9,many,TGTGCCAGCAGCTCCGGACAGGTTCAAGAGACCCAGTACTTC,CASSSGQVQETQYF
TRBD2,TRBJ2-5,TRBV7-6,NA,TGTGCCAGCAGCGTGGGACTAGCGGGGGAAGAGACCCAGTACTTC,CASSVGLAGEETQYF
NA,TRBJ1-2,TRBV7-8,NA,TGTGCCAGCAGCTTAGATCAGGGTCTGTATGGCTACACCTTC,CASSLDQGLYGYTF
TRBD1,TRBJ1-2,TRBV29-1,NA,TGCAGCGTAGGACAGGACTATGGCTACACCTTC,CSVGQDYGYTF
TRBD1,TRBJ1-4,TRBV9,NA,TGTGCCAGCAGCGAGGGGACAGGGGTTGAAAAACTGTTTTTT,CASSEGTGVEKLFF
NA,TRBJ2-2,TRBV9,NA,TGTGCCAGCAGCGGGGCCCCTCGGGAGCTGTTTTTT,CASSGAPRELFF
TRBD2,TRBJ2-3,TRBV27,NA,TGTGCCAGCAGTTTGGCTAGCGGGGCAGATACGCAGTATTTT,CASSLASGADTQYF
NA,TRBJ2-2,TRBV14,NA,TGTGCCAGCAGCCACAGGGCGTCCGGGGAGCTGTTTTTT,CASSHRASGELFF
TRBD1,TRBJ2-5,TRBV29-1,NA,TGCAGCGCGGATGTTCAGGGGGCGGTCGCAGAGACCCAGTACTTC,CSADVQGAVAETQYF
NA,TRBJ1-1,TRBV5-1,NA,TGCGCCAGCAGCTCACAGCCGGGAGCTGAAGCTTTCTTT,CASSSQPGAEAFF
TRBD1,TRBJ2-5,TRBV28,NA,TGTGCCAGCACTACCCCGGGACAGCTAGCCGAGACCCAGTACTTC,CASTTPGQLAETQYF
NA,TRBJ1-2,TRBV4-1,NA,TGCGCCAGCAGCCAAGATCCGTTCCTCTGGGGCTACACCTTC,CASSQDPFLWGYTF
NA,TRBJ1-3,TRBV4-2,NA,TGTGCCAGCAGCGCCCGGGACAACTCTGGAAACACCATATATTTT,CASSARDNSGNTIYF
NA,TRBJ2-3,TRBV19,few,TGTGCCAGTAGTAGGGTTAGCACAGATACGCAGTATTTT,CASSRVSTDTQYF
NA,TRBJ1-2,TRBV19,NA,TGTGCCAGTAGTGAAGGGACGTATGGCTACACCTTC,CASSEGTYGYTF
NA,TRBJ1-3,TRBV6-1,NA,TGTGCCAGCAGTGAAGTCGACTCAGTCTCTGGAAACACCATATATTTT,CASSEVDSVSGNTIYF
TRBD1,TRBJ2-3,TRBV29-1,NA,TGCAGCGTTGATGGGACCGGGACAGAGGTGTGGACAGATACGCAGTATTTT,CSVDGTGTEVWTDTQYF
NA,TRBJ2-2,TRBV4-1,NA,TGCGCCAGCAGCACGCGGGGGCAGAACACCGGGGAGCTGTTTTTT,CASSTRGQNTGELFF
NA,TRBJ2-1,TRBV27,NA,TGTGCCAGCAGTTTAAGGGGGGCATCCTACAATGAGCAGTTCTTC,CASSLRGASYNEQFF
NA,TRBJ2-1,TRBV9,NA,TGTGCCAGCAGCGTAGGTCCTCCTACCAACTACAATGAGCAGTTCTTC,CASSVGPPTNYNEQFF
TRBD1,TRBJ2-5,TRBV29-1,many,TGCAGCGTTATGGGGGGACAGGGCAGGGCCCAGTACTTC,CSVMGGQGRAQYF
NA,TRBJ1-2,TRBV27,NA,TGTGCCAGCAGTCTTACAGTAGCTAACTATGGCTACACCTTC,CASSLTVANYGYTF
NA,TRBJ2-1,TRBV7-3,NA,TGTGCCAGCAGCGTAGAGGCGGGGACCTACAATGAGCAGTTCTTC,CASSVEAGTYNEQFF
NA,TRBJ1-5,TRBV28,few,TGTGCCAGCAGTTTAGCAGTCAATCAGCCCCAGCATTTT,CASSLAVNQPQHF
NA,TRBJ1-2,TRBV7-9,NA,TGTGCCAGCAGCCCGAAACAGGGTTTATATGGCTACACCTTC,CASSPKQGLYGYTF
NA,TRBJ2-3,TRBV9,NA,TGTGCCAGCAGCGGGAACCCCCAGGAACACCGGTCCACAGATACGCAGTATTTT,CASSGNPQEHRSTDTQYF
NA,TRBJ1-5,TRBV15,NA,TGTGCCACCAGCAGAGACAGGGTCGCTCAGCCCCAGCATTTT,CATSRDRVAQPQHF
NA,TRBJ2-1,TRBV4-1,NA,TGCGCCAGCAGCCCCAGTACCTACAATGAGCAGTTCTTC,CASSPSTYNEQFF
NA,TRBJ2-7,TRBV5-5,NA,TGTGCCAGCAGCCCACTGGGCTCCTACGAGCAGTACTTC,CASSPLGSYEQYF
TRBD1,TRBJ1-1,TRBV27,NA,TGTGCCAGCAGTTCGGGGACAGGGCGAGCTTTCTTT,CASSSGTGRAFF
NA,TRBJ1-3,TRBV6-6,NA,TGTGCCAGCAGTTACAATCCCCACACCATATATTTT,CASSYNPHTIYF
NA,TRBJ2-1,TRBV5-6,once,TGTGCCAGCAGCTTTGGGGGTATGAATGAGCAGTTCTTC,CASSFGGMNEQFF
NA,TRBJ1-1,TRBV4-1,NA,TGCGCCAGCAGCCAAGAATGGACGGGCCAGACTGAAGCTTTCTTT,CASSQEWTGQTEAFF
TRBD1,TRBJ1-2,TRBV6-1,NA,TGTGCCAGCAGTGAGAGACAGGGGGAATTCGATGGCTACACCTTC,CASSERQGEFDGYTF
NA,TRBJ2-5,TRBV7-9,NA,TGTGCCAGCAGCCCGCAGGGAGCAGAGACCCAGTACTTC,CASSPQGAETQYF
NA,TRBJ1-2,TRBV6-6,NA,TGTGCCAGCAGTTACTCTCCGGGACGGCCCCTCTATGGCTACACCTTC,CASSYSPGRPLYGYTF